These 7 T cell receptor beta chains were sequenced from one sample in a study of cytomegalovirus exposure and HLA in healthy donors. The primer mix had 60 Vbeta and 13 Jbeta primers. Some clones are missing from TCRdb's copy, which holds only in-frame ones; the method was immunoSEQ multiplex PCR. Of 90,000 to 100,000 clones listed, roughly 78% are singletons. The material sequenced was PBMCs. The source of these receptors is a woman aged 55-69 years in good health and CMV-seronegative.

The gene calls are TRBV29-1 and TRBJ2-2; 9 bases agree with TRBD1. The CDR3 length is 13 residues. The junction had 4 bases not matched to a gene; V was cut back by 6 bases and J by 5 bases. Germline values: CDR1 SQVTM, CDR2 ANQGSEA. This CDR3 reads CSVDRGGTGELFF. CDR3 sequence (DNA): TGCAGCGTAGACAGGGGGGGGACCGGGGAGCTGTTTTTT.

The chain employs TRBV18 and TRBJ1-1; 8 bases fit TRBD1. The CDR3 is 15 residues long. CDR1 KGHSH and CDR2 LQKENI come from the germline V gene. V dropped 2 bases and J dropped 1; count of bases not matched to a gene: 3. CDR3 in amino acids: CASSPLDRANTEAFF. As DNA, the CDR3 is TGTGCCAGCTCACCATTGGACAGGGCGAACACTGAAGCTTTCTTT.

CDR3 protein: CAWSDGLAGGETQYF. The CDR3 nucleotides read TGTGCCTGGAGTGATGGACTAGCGGGAGGGGAGACCCAGTACTTC. The V call is TRBV30, the J call TRBJ2-5, with 15 positions matching TRBD2. There are 15 residues in the CDR3. V trimming: 1 base; J trimming: 5 bases; junction bases outside the gene matches: 2. Germline CDR1 GTSNPN, CDR2 SVGIG (reference sequence).

V and J are TRBV9 and TRBJ2-7, with D possibly TRBD2 on 5 matching bases. The V end was cut by 2 bases, the J end by 0 bases, with 18 bases between. The CDR3 totals 17 residues. CDR1 SGDLS and CDR2 YYNGEE come from the germline V gene. CDR3 protein: CASSVGVTFVSSYEQYF. In DNA form, the CDR3 reads TGTGCCAGCAGCGTCGGGGTTACGTTCGTTAGCTCCTACGAGCAGTACTTC.

This clone was detected only a few times. This sequence joins TRBV19 and TRBJ1-2; D call uncertain. This CDR3 has 17 amino acids. V dropped 1 base and J dropped 6 bases, with 21 bases sitting between them. Germline lookup yields CDR1 LNHDA and CDR2 SQIVND (reference sequence). CDR3 protein: CASSIVSKFTGIDGYTF. In nucleotides, the CDR3 is TGTGCCAGTAGTATAGTATCCAAATTCACCGGTATCGATGGCTACACCTTC. The full variable domain, rest sourced from reference TRBV19 and TRBJ1-2, is DGGITQSPKYLFRKEGQNVTLSCEQNLNHDAMYWYRQDPGQGLRLIYYSQIVNDFQKGDIAEGYSVSREKKESFPLTVTSAQKNPTAFYLCASSIVSKFTGIDGYTFGSGTRLTVV.

V and J are TRBV9 and TRBJ2-5; TRBD2 is a possible D gene (6 bases). The germline V and J ends were trimmed by 4 bases and 5 bases, with 15 bases remaining between them. CDR1 and CDR2 from the germline V gene are SGDLS and YYNGEE. The CDR3 has 14 residues. The CDR3 region has the DNA TGTGCCAGCAGCCCCCGGGCAGGGAGGGAGACCCAGTACTTC. As protein: CASSPRAGRETQYF.

The chain carries TRBV18 and TRBJ2-1, with 12 bases aligning to TRBD2. The CDR3 has 18 amino acids. J lost 10 bases, V lost 2 bases, and 15 bases had no gene match. Germline CDR1 reads KGHSH; CDR2 reads LQKENI. The CDR3 loop is CASSPGLAGGPRYSEQFF. The CDR3 DNA is TGTGCCAGCTCACCAGGGCTAGCGGGAGGGCCTCGGTACTCCGAGCAGTTCTTC.